This entry concerns a single TCR beta chain. Losses at the gene ends were 3 bases for V and 2 bases for J; bases not matched to a gene: 6. CDR1 is SQVTM, CDR2 ANQGSEA, per germline. The CDR3 totals 14 residues. The data were obtained in a study of CD8 T cells in Susac syndrome. While CD8+ and CD4+ T cells were isolated negatively, TEMRA cells were enriched by FACS. After extraction with the RNeasy kit, about 0.45 to 1 ug of the RNA was reverse transcribed using random hexamers. Amplification of TCR beta CDR3 was carried out by immunoSEQ multiplex PCR, which covered 54 Vbeta and 13 Jbeta segments. TCRdb itself ran the immunoSEQ multiplex PCR reads through MiXCR, one entry per CDR3 protein. The table has around 180,000 distinct CDR3 sequences, approximately 94% seen once.

This chain joins TRBV29-1 and TRBJ2-5; TRBD2 matches at 7 bases. The sequenced sample was CD4+ T cells from PBMCs. The TCR originated in a human donor with Susac syndrome. DNA of the CDR3: TGCAGCGTTGACACCCTAGCGGTGCAAGAGACCCAGTACTTC. Translating gives CSVDTLAVQETQYF.